Sequencing of this T cell receptor beta chain was carried out in a study of blood T cell repertoires in COVID-19. Study overall: Sources were T cells, B-cell-depleted T cells, or PBMCs; the material itself was cDNA or gDNA.

Germline loops: CDR1 MDHEN, CDR2 SYDVKM. Trimming took off 5 bases at V and 8 bases at J, with 9 bases between the two ends. CDR3 length equals 11 residues. Original processing methods: Estimates of nucleated cell counts were drawn from the amplification of reference gene primers. The data were produced by immunoSEQ multiplex PCR, yet TCRdb's version contains in-frame clones alone and is incomplete. Clone size and V and J calls were adopted from that table, with D and trimming inferred from the DNA. The sample records about 150,000 clones, around 85% being singletons. This clone was seen just once. The sample consisted of peripheral blood. The gene calls are TRBV28 and TRBJ1-2; D is ambiguous. This TCR was recovered from a woman in her forties with active or convalescent COVID-19. The CDR3 nucleotides are TGTGCCAGCAGTCCCCAAGCGGGCTACACCTTC. Protein sequence: CASSPQAGYTF.